Sequencing of this T cell receptor beta chain was carried out in a study of T cells after yellow fever vaccination. Study summary: Fractions of low cell number were prepared using SMART-Seq v4 Ultra Low Input. Notes on the study in general: The study noted that FACS-sorted repertoires could contain abundant clonotypes contaminating from the bulk population. Though weaker, the secondary response peaked faster, on day 5 versus 15.

This clonotype occurred a few times. Its matching antigen is unknown. The CDR3 sequence is 12 residues long. V was clipped by 2 bases and J by 5 bases, with 8 bases between them. CDR1 SGHRS and CDR2 YFSETQ come from the germline V gene. Universal primer sites and UMIs were introduced during 5'RACE template-switching synthesis of TCR cDNA. TCRdb independently ran MiXCR on the 5' RACE reads; one entry per CDR3 protein. The table has a few hundred thousand distinct CDR3 sequences, approximately 19% seen once. V usage is TRBV5-1 and J usage is TRBJ2-7; possibly TRBD1 for D (6 bases). This TCR derives from a man aged 18 to 29 who received the YFV17D yellow fever vaccine. The source was PBMCs, collected before the yellow fever booster vaccination. Here the CDR3 reads CASSFPGDEQYF. The CDR3 bases are TGCGCCAGCAGCTTCCCAGGGGACGAGCAGTACTTC.